The entry below describes one T cell receptor (beta chain). What it binds is not known. The individuals who served as donors were healthy Caucasians living in Russia, aged about 6 to 95. Every donor contributed roughly 10 milliliters of peripheral blood by blood draw. This sample stems from a study of blood T cells in healthy people across ages. Together with a sample-barcoded 5' primer, a J-beta primer mix was included in a second PCR lasting about 6 to 11 cycles. TCRdb re-analysed the 5' RACE reads in MiXCR, keeping a single row per CDR3 protein. The sample consists of about 630,000 distinct CDR3 sequences, 21% of them appearing once. The study's findings and limits: Fewer expanded clones and more diversity marked long-lived versus aged donors.

This TCR came from an older man in good health. Sequencing was carried out using blood.

The CDR3 protein is CASSSAWGGPAYNEQFF. In nucleotides, the CDR3 is TGTGCCAGCAGCTCAGCATGGGGAGGGCCGGCCTACAATGAGCAGTTCTTC. V usage is TRBV7-2 and J usage is TRBJ2-1; 7 bases align to TRBD2. CDR1 and CDR2 from the germline V gene are SGHTA and FQGNSA. The CDR3 spans 17 residues. V gave up 4 bases and J gave up 2 bases; unmatched junction bases: 11.